This note documents a single T cell receptor (beta chain) sequence. The table came from immunoSEQ multiplex PCR; TCRdb's copy has only in-frame clones and leaves some out. This table holds some 60,000 clones, 93% found once. The sample originates from a study of T cell changes during pregnancy in multiple sclerosis. The CDR3 covers 16 residues. Trimming removed 5 bases at V and 0 bases at J, with 16 bases between. Germline CDR1 reads LNHDA; CDR2 reads SQIVND (reference sequence). The specimen was peripheral blood, collected after pregnancy. The V call is TRBV19, the J call TRBJ1-1; TRBD1 might be the D (6 bases). The sequence was collected from a female donor with multiple sclerosis, enrolled in a pregnancy study. Here the CDR3 DNA reads TGTGCCAGTAGTGGGGGGGCAGGGGTCATGAACACTGAAGCTTTCTTT. It yields the protein CASSGGAGVMNTEAFF.